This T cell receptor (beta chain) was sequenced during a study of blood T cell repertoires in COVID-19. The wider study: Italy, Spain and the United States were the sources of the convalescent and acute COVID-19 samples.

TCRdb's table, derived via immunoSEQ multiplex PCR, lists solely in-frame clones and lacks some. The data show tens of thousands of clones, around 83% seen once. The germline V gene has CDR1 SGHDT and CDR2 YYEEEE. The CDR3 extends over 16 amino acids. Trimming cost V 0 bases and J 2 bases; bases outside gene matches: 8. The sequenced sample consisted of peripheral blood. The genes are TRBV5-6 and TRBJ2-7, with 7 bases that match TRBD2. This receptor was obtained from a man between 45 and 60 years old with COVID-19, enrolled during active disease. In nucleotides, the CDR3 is TGTGCCAGCAGCTTGGTAACGGGGACTAATGCCTACGAGCAGTACTTC. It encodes CASSLVTGTNAYEQYF.